The 21 T cell receptor beta chains below come from one sample, sequenced in a study of cytomegalovirus exposure and HLA in healthy donors. Produced via immunoSEQ multiplex PCR; TCRdb's table is partial and in-frame only. The table lists about 220,000 clones, just over 85% of them singletons. Sample: PBMCs. These TCRs come from a woman between 18 and 30 years old in good health and CMV-seronegative.

CDR3 sequence reads: CASSQDTGGRSYEQYF. For the CDR3, the DNA is TGCGCCAGCAGCCAAGATACGGGAGGGCGGTCCTACGAGCAGTACTTC. This sequence joins TRBV4-3 and TRBJ2-7; 8 bases line up with TRBD2. J lost 1 base, V lost 0 bases, and 5 bases had no gene match. In germline, CDR1 is LGHNA, CDR2 YSLEER. The CDR3 has 16 residues.

The J gene is TRBJ2-7, the V gene TRBV7-6; D remains ambiguous. The V end lost 0 bases, the J end lost 2 bases, and 8 bases lay between the germline ends. Germline lookup yields CDR1 SGHVS and CDR2 FNYEAQ. The CDR3 has 14 residues. CDR3 protein: CASSLAAGTYEQYF. In DNA form, the CDR3 reads TGTGCCAGCAGCTTAGCCGCAGGAACCTACGAGCAGTACTTC.

CDR3 DNA: TGTGCCAGCATCAGGGGGCCTTACACTGAAGCTTTCTTT. Its translation is CASIRGPYTEAFF. The rearrangement links TRBV28 to TRBJ1-1; 8 bases are a match to TRBD1. The CDR3 is made up of 13 amino acids. V gave up 7 bases and J gave up 3 bases; unmatched junction bases: 4. CDR1 and CDR2 (germline): MDHEN, SYDVKM. The whole variable domain, remainder taken from reference TRBV28 and TRBJ1-1, is DVKVTQSSRYLVKRTGEKVFLECVQDMDHENMFWYRQDPGLGLRLIYFSYDVKMKEKGDIPEGYSVSREKKERFSLILESASTNQTSMYLCASIRGPYTEAFFGQGTRLTVV.

There are a few counts of this clone. The genes are TRBV30 and TRBJ1-5; D is possibly TRBD1 (5 bases). Germline V lookup: CDR1 GTSNPN, CDR2 SVGIG (reference sequence). With 5 bases removed from V and 6 bases from J, the gap between germline ends came to 14 bases. This CDR3 spans 13 amino acids. This CDR3 is CAWETGLGQPQHF. CDR3 bases: TGTGCCTGGGAAACAGGTTTAGGTCAGCCCCAGCATTTT.

The chain joins TRBV6-1 to TRBJ1-5; 7 bases are shared with TRBD1. The CDR3 has 16 amino acids. After removal of 1 base from V and 2 bases from J, the junction contained 5 bases not matched to a gene. Per the germline V gene, CDR1 is MNHNS and CDR2 is SASEGT. This chain's CDR3 is CASSEDRGWGNQPQHF. CDR3 coding DNA: TGTGCCAGCAGTGAAGACAGGGGTTGGGGCAATCAGCCCCAGCATTTT.

The chain couples TRBV6-1 to TRBJ2-1; 12 bases align to TRBD2. The CDR3 totals 15 residues. Germline trimming cut 6 bases from V and 8 bases from J; bases unmatched to any gene: 8. Germline assignment: CDR1 MNHNS and CDR2 SASEGT. The CDR3 DNA is TGTGCCAGCAGGGTGTTGACTAGCGGGAGCTATGAGCAGTTCTTC. The encoded protein is CASRVLTSGSYEQFF.

The genes are TRBV2 and TRBJ2-3; D might be TRBD1 (5 bases). The germline V gene has CDR1 SNHLY and CDR2 FYNNEI. The V end lost 0 bases, the J end lost 2 bases, and 15 bases lay between the germline ends. The CDR3 sequence is 17 residues long. CDR3: CASSEAPTALNTDTQYF. CDR3 nucleotides: TGTGCCAGCAGTGAAGCGCCGACAGCTCTAAACACAGATACGCAGTATTTT.

The chain uses TRBV4-2 and TRBJ2-5; no clear D gene. V gave up 0 bases and J gave up 1 base, with 15 bases separating them. CDR3 length equals 17 residues. Germline V gene lookup returns CDR1 LGHNA and CDR2 YNFKEQ. The CDR3 region is CASSQESSLRVQETQYF. The CDR3 nucleotides are TGTGCCAGCAGCCAAGAAAGCTCCCTTCGGGTCCAAGAGACCCAGTACTTC.

This chain joins TRBV2 and TRBJ1-3, with D perhaps matching TRBD1 (5 bases). The CDR3 covers 13 residues. CDR1 SNHLY and CDR2 FYNNEI come from the germline V gene. Trimming pared 9 bases from V and 3 bases from J, leaving 12 bases between. The CDR3 bases are TGTGCCAGAGGGACGGGGGATGGAAACACCATATATTTT. Protein product: CARGTGDGNTIYF.

This chain uses TRBV29-1 with TRBJ2-7; possibly TRBD2 for D (5 bases). The V end lost 4 bases, the J end lost 5 bases, and 15 bases lay between the germline ends. This CDR3 is built from 13 residues. Germline CDR1 SQVTM, CDR2 ANQGSEA. The CDR3, as DNA: TGCAGCGTTGTTGGGAGTCCTGGAAACGAGCAGTACTTC. Protein sequence: CSVVGSPGNEQYF.

The chain is built from TRBV5-7 and TRBJ1-2; D not certain. TRBV5-7 is an open reading frame whose function is uncertain. V lost 3 bases, J lost 6 bases, and 6 bases lay in between. The CDR3 is made up of 11 amino acids. This chain's CDR3 is CASSYSDGYTF. Here the CDR3 DNA reads TGTGCCAGCAGCTACTCCGATGGCTACACCTTC.

This chain joins TRBV27 and TRBJ1-1; TRBD1 is a possible D gene (6 bases). Germline lookup yields CDR1 MNHEY and CDR2 SMNVEV (reference sequence). The CDR3 is made up of 14 amino acids. Trimming pared 4 bases from V and 1 base from J, leaving 10 bases between. The CDR3 coding sequence is TGTGCCAGCAGTTCTTTGGGGGCGAACACTGAAGCTTTCTTT. It encodes CASSSLGANTEAFF.

V and J are TRBV7-9 and TRBJ2-2; 8 bases align to TRBD2. Germline V lookup: CDR1 SEHNR, CDR2 FQNEAQ (reference sequence). The CDR3 loop spans 15 amino acids. V trimming: 5 bases; J trimming: 6 bases; junction bases outside the gene matches: 8. The CDR3 spells CASSQSGRSPGELFF. CDR3 in DNA: TGTGCCAGCAGCCAAAGCGGGAGATCCCCCGGGGAGCTGTTTTTT.

The CDR3, as DNA: TGTGCCAGCTCCCTTAGCGGGGGGTACAATGAGCAGTTCTTC. It encodes CASSLSGGYNEQFF. The rearrangement uses TRBV18 and TRBJ2-1; 10 nucleotides agree with TRBD2. The CDR3 has 14 residues. From germline, CDR1 is KGHSH and CDR2 LQKENI. The J segment lost 4 bases and the V segment lost 6 bases, leaving 3 bases of the junction unmatched. Based on the CDR3 plus reference TRBV18 and TRBJ2-1, the full variable domain is NAGVMQNPRHLVRRRGQEARLRCSPMKGHSHVYWYRQLPEEGLKFMVYLQKENIIDESGMPKERFSAEFPKEGPSILRIQQVVRGDSAAYFCASSLSGGYNEQFFGPGTRLTVL.

This chain joins TRBV23-1 and TRBJ2-1; 8 bases line up with TRBD1. TRBV23-1 is marked as an open reading frame, function uncertain. The junction had 14 bases not matched to a gene; V was cut back by 8 bases and J by 14 bases. This CDR3 is built from 13 residues. CDR3 residues: CASSRDRSPHEFF. CDR3 nucleotides: TGCGCCAGCTCTAGGGACAGGTCTCCGCACGAGTTCTTC.

The chain joins TRBV6-1 to TRBJ2-5; 9 bases match TRBD1. Germline V CDR1 and CDR2: MNHNS, SASEGT. CDR3 length equals 14 residues. With 4 bases clipped from V and 4 bases from J, the junction kept 4 bases outside the gene matches. CDR3 sequence (DNA): TGTGCCAGCAGTGCTACGGACAGGGGAGAGACCCAGTACTTC. As protein: CASSATDRGETQYF.

This chain links TRBV2 with TRBJ1-3; no firm D call. CDR1 and CDR2 (germline): SNHLY, FYNNEI. V lost 2 bases to trimming and J lost 7 bases, with 9 bases between them. The CDR3 length is 13 residues. The DNA for the CDR3 is TGTGCCAGCAGTGAAAGCGGGCTCAACACCATATATTTT. It translates to CASSESGLNTIYF. The complete variable domain, with remaining parts taken from reference TRBV2 and TRBJ1-3, reads EPEVTQTPSHQVTQMGQEVILRCVPISNHLYFYWYRQILGQKVEFLVSFYNNEISEKSEIFDDQFSVERPDGSNFTLKIRSTKLEDSAMYFCASSESGLNTIYFGEGSWLTVV.

The J gene is TRBJ2-1, the V gene TRBV6-1; D not resolved. The V gene lost 4 bases and the J gene lost 0 bases, with 10 bases spanning the gap. There are 15 residues in the CDR3. Germline V gives CDR1 MNHNS, CDR2 SASEGT. CDR3 DNA: TGTGCCAGCAGTGGAGTCAGGCGCTCCTACAATGAGCAGTTCTTC. Translating it yields CASSGVRRSYNEQFF.

This chain connects TRBV28 to TRBJ1-3, with unresolved D. This CDR3 region has 13 residues. Trimming cost V 2 bases and J 4 bases, with 6 bases left between them. In germline, CDR1 is MDHEN, CDR2 SYDVKM. Here the CDR3 DNA reads TGTGCCAGCAGTTTAGTCCCGGGAAACACCATATATTTT. It translates to CASSLVPGNTIYF.

Points on this clone: Sequence at one end of the junction differs from germline and may be a read error. The V call is TRBV28, the J call TRBJ2-7; a possible D gene is TRBD1 (5 bases). The CDR3 has 13 amino acids. Per the germline V gene, CDR1 is MDHEN and CDR2 is SYDVKM. CDR3 in amino acids: CASSFAAARVVLF. CDR3 bases: TGTGCCAGCAGTTTTGCCGCAGCCAGGGTAGTCCTCTTC. Full variable domain (missing parts from reference TRBV28 and TRBJ2-7): DVKVTQSSRYLVKRTGEKVFLECVQDMDHENMFWYRQDPGLGLRLIYFSYDVKMKEKGDIPEGYSVSREKKERFSLILESASTNQTSMYLCASSFAAARVVLFGPGTRLTVT.

Comments on this clone: One end of the junction varies from germline; a read error may be responsible. This chain connects TRBV7-7 to TRBJ2-1; TRBD2 is a possible D gene (6 bases). There are 15 residues in the CDR3. Germline V gene sequence: CDR1 SSHAT, CDR2 FNYEAQ (reference sequence). CDR3 loop: CASSLAVGPGNEQFF. CDR3 sequence (DNA): TGTGCTAGCAGCTTAGCGGTGGGGCCAGGGAATGAGCAGTTCTTC.